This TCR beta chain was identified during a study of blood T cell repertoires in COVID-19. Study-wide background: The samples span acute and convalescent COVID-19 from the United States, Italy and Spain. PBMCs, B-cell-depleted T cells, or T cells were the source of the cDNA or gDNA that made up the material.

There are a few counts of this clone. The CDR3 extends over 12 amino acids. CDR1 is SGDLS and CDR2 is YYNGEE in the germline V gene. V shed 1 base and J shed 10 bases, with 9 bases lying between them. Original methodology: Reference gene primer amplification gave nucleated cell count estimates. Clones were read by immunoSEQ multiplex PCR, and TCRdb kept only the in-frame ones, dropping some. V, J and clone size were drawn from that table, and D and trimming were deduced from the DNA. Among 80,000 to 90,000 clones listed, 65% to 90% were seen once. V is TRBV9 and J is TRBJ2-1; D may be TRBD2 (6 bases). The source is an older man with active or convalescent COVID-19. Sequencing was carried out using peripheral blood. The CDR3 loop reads CASSVRLGEQFF. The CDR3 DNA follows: TGTGCCAGCAGCGTAAGACTAGGGGAGCAGTTCTTC.